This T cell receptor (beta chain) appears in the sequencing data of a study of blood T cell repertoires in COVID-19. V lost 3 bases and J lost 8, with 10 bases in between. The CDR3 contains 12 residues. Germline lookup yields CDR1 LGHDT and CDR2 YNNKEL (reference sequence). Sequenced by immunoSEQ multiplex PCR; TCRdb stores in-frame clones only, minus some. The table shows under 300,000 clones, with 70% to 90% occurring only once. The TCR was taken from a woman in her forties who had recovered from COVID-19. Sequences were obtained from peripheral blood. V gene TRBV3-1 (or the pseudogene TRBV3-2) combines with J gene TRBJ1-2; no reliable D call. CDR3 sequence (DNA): TGTGCCAGCAGCCAGAATCAACGGGGCTACACCTTC. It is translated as CASSQNQRGYTF.